This T cell receptor beta chain was identified in a study of cytomegalovirus exposure and HLA in healthy donors. For the study at large: Of roughly 360 genotyped donors, about 81% grouped in the Caucasian-associated ancestry cluster. Overall study findings and caveats: The majority of CMV-associated TCR beta chains were reported as apparently HLA-restricted in a later analysis.

The PCR was carried out with 60 Vbeta primers and 13 Jbeta primers. As handled by the study authors: In a later analysis, some 11 million of tens of millions of unique beta chains occurred in at least two donors. Measured with immunoSEQ multiplex PCR; TCRdb has only the in-frame clones, and not every one. The V and J calls and clone size come from that table; D and trimming were worked out from the DNA. The table lists about 31,000 clones, about two thirds of them singletons, with 10% in the top ten. The V segment lost 8 bases and the J segment 5 bases; nucleotides outside the gene matches: 5. The CDR3 length is 12 residues. CDR1 is SEHNR and CDR2 is FQNEAQ in the germline V gene (reference sequence). To note about this clone: The target antigen is unknown.

The TCR comes from a man aged 40-55 years in good health and CMV-seropositive. Sequencing input: PBMCs. The J gene is TRBJ1-1, the V gene TRBV7-9, with TRBD1 matching over 7 bases. The CDR3 loop reads CASDRVGTEAFF. CDR3 coding DNA: TGTGCCAGCGACAGGGTGGGTACTGAAGCTTTCTTT.